This T cell receptor (beta chain) was obtained from a study of T cells after yellow fever vaccination. In making TCR cDNA, 5'RACE template switching added a universal primer site and UMIs to it. TCRdb used MiXCR to reprocess the 5' RACE reads, holding one entry per CDR3 protein. The sample shows around 160,000 distinct CDR3 sequences, almost 7% of them seen only once. V lost 6 bases and J lost 0, with 12 bases in between. CDR1 is MNHNS and CDR2 is SASEGT in the germline V gene. The CDR3 totals 15 residues. General observations from the study: Sorted repertoires could include abundant contaminating clonotypes from bulk cells. On re-exposure, the response was weaker but peaked faster, at day 5 versus 15. The study re-detected most primary-vaccination clones after the booster (around 96% CD4, roughly 85% CD8).

This clonotype was seen a handful of times. Its antigen is as yet unknown. The receptor comes from a man between 18 and 29 years old who received the YFV17D yellow fever vaccine. The sequencing used CD4+ T cells sorted from PBMCs, collected about 5 days after the first yellow fever vaccination. The gene calls are TRBV6-1 and TRBJ1-3, with D hard to call. CDR3 residues: CASSASWSSGNTIYF. In DNA, the CDR3 is TGTGCCAGCAGCGCCTCCTGGAGCTCTGGAAACACCATATATTTT.